These 8 T cell receptor beta chains share one sample of origin, sequenced in a study of shared clonotypes between healthy human individuals. This table comes from immunoSEQ multiplex PCR, and its TCRdb copy is limited to in-frame clones, with some not included. The table has about 2.4 million clones, 93% seen once. The sample comprised naive CD4+ T cells from PBMCs. Subset specified: CD45RA+ positively selected. The receptors derive from a man between 18 and 35 years old in good health. Some clones in this sample may be carry-over from other donors' samples.

The chain is built from TRBV28 and TRBJ2-5; D is unresolved. The CDR3 spans 16 residues. The V gene's germline CDR1 is MDHEN and CDR2 SYDVKM. The V and J ends lost 6 bases and 3 bases respectively, with 20 bases between them. For the CDR3, the DNA is TGTGCCAGCAGCCCTAGGCCCCGTCGACGAGAAGAGACCCAGTACTTC. It is translated as CASSPRPRRREETQYF.

The chain is built from TRBV9 and TRBJ2-3; D ambiguous. CDR1 is SGDLS, CDR2 YYNGEE, per germline. There are 16 residues in the CDR3. V was cut by 0 bases and J by 3 bases, with 14 bases left in between. In nucleotides, the CDR3 is TGTGCCAGCAGCGTAGCGGAGCGCCGAGGTACAGATACGCAGTATTTT. Translation: CASSVAERRGTDTQYF.

The chain is built from TRBV11-2 and TRBJ2-7; TRBD1 might be the D (5 bases). Trimming removed 5 bases at V and 0 bases at J, with 11 bases between. The germline V gene has CDR1 SGHAT and CDR2 FQNNGV. The CDR3 is 14 amino acids. This CDR3 reads CASSRTGSSYEQYF. The CDR3 bases are TGTGCCAGCAGCAGAACAGGTTCCTCCTACGAGCAGTACTTC.

The chain combines TRBV14 with TRBJ1-2; no clear D gene. V gave up 0 bases and J gave up 8 bases, with 7 bases separating them. CDR3 length equals 12 residues. Per germline, CDR1 SGHDN and CDR2 FVKESK. CDR3 residues: CASSQEGMGYTF. The CDR3, as DNA: TGTGCCAGCAGCCAAGAAGGGATGGGCTACACCTTC.

J is TRBJ1-1 and V is TRBV5-1; no clear D. The germline gives CDR1 SGHRS, CDR2 YFSETQ. Trimming took 3 bases from V and 0 from J, leaving 12 bases between them. CDR3 length: 15 residues. The CDR3 spells CASSSGSLMNTEAFF. The CDR3 DNA is TGCGCCAGCAGCTCTGGCAGTCTTATGAACACTGAAGCTTTCTTT.

This clone was found once. The chain links TRBV9 to TRBJ2-1, with 7 bases fitting TRBD2. Germline values: CDR1 SGDLS, CDR2 YYNGEE. The ends lost 2 bases at V and 15 bases at J; junction bases unmatched: 11. The length of the CDR3 is 13 residues. CDR3 residues: CASSVRERSGPFF. The CDR3 bases are TGTGCCAGCAGCGTGCGGGAGAGATCGGGACCGTTCTTC.

DNA for the CDR3: TGTGCCAGCAGCAAAGGGGGAGGACAGGGTGGGACTGGTGGTCCTTACGAGCAGTACTTC. Translation gives CASSKGGGQGGTGGPYEQYF. V usage is TRBV21-1 and J usage is TRBJ2-7; whether TRBD1, the table's D call, matches the DNA was not checked. TRBV21-1 is a documented pseudogene. There are 20 residues in the CDR3.

For this clone: At the DNA level, this CDR3 is encoded by other sequences in the same sample as well. V is TRBV7-9 and J is TRBJ1-1; TRBD1 might be the D (5 bases). Germline CDR1 reads SEHNR; CDR2 reads FQNEAQ (reference sequence). This CDR3 region has 14 residues. Trimming took 2 bases from V and 4 from J, leaving 11 bases between them. The CDR3 spells CASSLPGGGTEAFF. The CDR3 DNA is TGTGCCAGCAGCTTACCGGGCGGGGGCACTGAAGCTTTCTTT.